The 26 T cell receptor beta chains listed next were all sequenced from one sample in a study of cytomegalovirus exposure and HLA in healthy donors (TCRdb year 2017). Preparation of the library involved the immunoSEQ multiplex PCR assay. TCRdb retrieved this table from immuneACCESS and kept in-frame rearrangements only. Not all clones are present; in checked studies, unresolved V genes account for under half, and no reason is known for the remainder. Recorded for this sample are some 200,000 clones; around 80% of them occurred a single time. The ten largest clones add up to around 15% of the sample. Material for sequencing was PBMCs. The receptors here all came from a woman in her 30s in good health and CMV-seropositive.

The chain combines TRBV6-5 with TRBJ1-2, with D maybe TRBD1 (6 bases). The CDR3 contains 13 residues. Germline assignment: CDR1 MNHEY and CDR2 SVGAGI. Trimming took 6 bases from V and 4 from J, leaving 12 bases between them. The CDR3 loop is CASSRTGFYGYTF. CDR3 nucleotide sequence: TGTGCCAGCAGCCGCACAGGGTTCTATGGCTACACCTTC.

The rearrangement joins TRBV28 to TRBJ1-2; 10 bases are a match to TRBD1. Germline V gene lookup returns CDR1 MDHEN and CDR2 SYDVKM. The CDR3 loop spans 16 amino acids. After removal of 6 bases from V and 8 bases from J, the junction contained 15 bases not matched to a gene. The CDR3 loop is CASSPLFDRGRQGYTF. The CDR3 DNA reads as TGTGCCAGCAGCCCCCTCTTCGACAGGGGGCGGCAGGGCTACACCTTC.

J is TRBJ1-1 and V is TRBV2, with D possibly matching TRBD1 (5 bases). This CDR3 contains 17 residues. Germline CDR1 is SNHLY and CDR2 is FYNNEI. Trimming pared 3 bases from V and 4 bases from J, leaving 21 bases between. CDR3 amino acids: CASSEGGGWGRSTEAFF. DNA of the CDR3: TGTGCCAGCAGTGAGGGCGGGGGTTGGGGTAGAAGCACTGAAGCTTTCTTT.

V usage is TRBV5-1 and J usage is TRBJ1-1; a possible D gene is TRBD1 (5 bases). Germline CDR1 SGHRS, CDR2 YFSETQ. This CDR3 spans 15 amino acids. V lost 0 bases and J 3 bases, leaving 12 bases between the germline ends. The DNA for the CDR3 is TGCGCCAGCAGCTTGGTGGGCAGGGAGGACACTGAAGCTTTCTTT. This translates into CASSLVGREDTEAFF.

The chain combines TRBV30 with TRBJ2-7; possible D gene TRBD1, 6 bases. This CDR3 region has 16 residues. In germline, CDR1 is GTSNPN, CDR2 SVGIG (reference sequence). V was shortened by 0 bases and J by 0 bases, with 15 bases between the two germline ends. The DNA for the CDR3 is TGTGCCTGGAGTGTATCGGCCACAGGGAGCTCCTACGAGCAGTACTTC. As protein: CAWSVSATGSSYEQYF.

The sample holds one count of this clone. The chain joins TRBV6-5 to TRBJ2-2; TRBD2 agrees at 10 bases. CDR3 size: 15 residues. Germline CDR1 and CDR2: MNHEY and SVGAGI. Germline trimming cut 5 bases from V and 4 bases from J; bases unmatched to any gene: 4. This CDR3 reads CASSPLAGVTGELFF. The CDR3, as DNA: TGTGCCAGCAGTCCCCTAGCGGGAGTCACCGGGGAGCTGTTTTTT.

The chain joins TRBV6-1 to TRBJ2-7; perhaps TRBD1 as D (5 bases). The V and J ends lost 6 bases and 0 bases respectively, with 12 bases between them. The CDR3 loop spans 14 amino acids. Germline V CDR1 and CDR2: MNHNS, SASEGT. CDR3 sequence (DNA): TGTGCCAGCAGAAGACAGCTAAACTCCTACGAGCAGTACTTC. It specifies CASRRQLNSYEQYF.

This clone was counted between two and nine times. The sample holds other DNA sequences that translate to the same CDR3. This chain uses TRBV18 with TRBJ2-3; D gene unclear. Germline CDR1 reads KGHSH; CDR2 reads LQKENI. Deletions cut 1 base from V and 4 bases from J, with 3 bases between. This CDR3 comprises 12 residues. CDR3 DNA: TGTGCCAGCTCACCACTCGCAGATACGCAGTATTTT. This gives the protein CASSPLADTQYF.

A note on this clone: An end of the junction does not agree with germline; a read error may underlie this. V is TRBV4-2 and J is TRBJ1-2; no reliable D call. The CDR3 has 13 amino acids. Germline CDR1 is LGHNA and CDR2 is YNFKEQ. The CDR3 bases are TGTGCCAGCAGCCAGAACAGTTTTTCCCCCGGGGACTTC. Translated, it gives CASSQNSFSPGDF.

This clone was found once. The rearrangement joins TRBV27 to TRBJ2-7; 10 positions agree with TRBD2. V shed 4 bases, J shed 2 bases, and the junction held 2 bases outside the gene matches. The germline gives CDR1 MNHEY, CDR2 SMNVEV (reference sequence). The CDR3 runs to 14 residues. CDR3 coding DNA: TGTGCCAGCAGTTGGACTAGCGGAACCTACGAGCAGTACTTC. Its translation: CASSWTSGTYEQYF.

J is TRBJ2-3 and V is TRBV5-1; D is perhaps TRBD2 (5 bases). Per germline, CDR1 SGHRS and CDR2 YFSETQ. V lost 0 bases and J lost 2, with 10 bases in between. The CDR3 has 15 amino acids. CDR3 residues: CASSLGGGDTDTQYF. The CDR3, as DNA: TGCGCCAGCAGCTTGGGTGGAGGAGACACAGATACGCAGTATTTT.

In this sample, this clone turned up a few times. The V gene is TRBV25-1, the J gene TRBJ2-5; a possible D gene is TRBD2 (5 bases). V was clipped by 7 bases and J by 1 base, with 16 bases between them. The CDR3 sequence is 15 residues long. The germline CDR1 and CDR2 sequences are MGHDK and SYGVNS. CDR3 amino acids: CASTNGGRSQETQYF. CDR3 coding DNA: TGTGCCAGCACCAACGGCGGGCGGAGCCAAGAGACCCAGTACTTC.

The chain has TRBV29-1 and TRBJ2-7; 7 positions agree with TRBD1. Germline trimming cut 5 bases from V and 5 bases from J; bases unmatched to any gene: 9. This CDR3 has 13 residues. Looked up from germline, CDR1 is SQVTM and CDR2 is ANQGSEA. As DNA, the CDR3 is TGCAGCGTTTCCGGGACAGAATCGAACGAGCAGTACTTC. Translated, it gives CSVSGTESNEQYF.

The chain's CDR3 is CATSRGGTWLKFF. The CDR3 nucleotides are TGTGCCACCAGCAGAGGGGGGACTTGGTTAAAGTTCTTC. The chain has TRBV15 and TRBJ2-1; a possible D gene is TRBD2 (6 bases). The CDR3 sequence is 13 residues long. Trimming shortened V by 1 base and J by 14 bases, and 15 bases separated the two germline ends. CDR1 LNHNV and CDR2 YYDKDF come from the germline V gene (reference sequence).

CDR3 sequence (DNA): TGTGCCAGTAGTATCCCTGGGAGGGGGACCGAAAAACTGTTTTTT. This encodes CASSIPGRGTEKLFF. This chain joins TRBV19 and TRBJ1-4, with D maybe TRBD1 (6 bases). The CDR3 sequence is 15 residues long. Trimming shortened V by 3 bases and J by 8 bases, and 16 bases separated the two germline ends. The germline V gene encodes CDR1 LNHDA and CDR2 SQIVND (reference sequence). Full variable domain (outside the CDR3, taken from reference TRBV19 and TRBJ1-4): DGGITQSPKYLFRKEGQNVTLSCEQNLNHDAMYWYRQDPGQGLRLIYYSQIVNDFQKGDIAEGYSVSREKKESFPLTVTSAQKNPTAFYLCASSIPGRGTEKLFFGSGTQLSVL.

The CDR3 DNA follows: TGCGCCAGCAGCCCTGGGACAGGGGAGGACACCATATATTTT. This sequence encodes CASSPGTGEDTIYF. The V gene is TRBV5-1, the J gene TRBJ1-3; 10 positions match TRBD1. The germline gives CDR1 SGHRS, CDR2 YFSETQ. V trimming: 4 bases; J trimming: 8 bases; junction bases outside the gene matches: 6. The CDR3 has 14 residues.

This chain links TRBV5-1 with TRBJ1-2, with TRBD1 matching 11 bases. J gave up 7 bases and V 4 bases, and 3 bases lay outside the gene matches. Germline CDR1 and CDR2: SGHRS and YFSETQ. This CDR3 spans 13 amino acids. In DNA, the CDR3 is TGCGCCAGCAGCCCGGACAGGGGGCTTGGCTACACCTTC. It codes for CASSPDRGLGYTF.

This clone was seen a few times. The J gene is TRBJ1-2, the V gene TRBV7-2; no clear D gene. Germline-derived CDR1 and CDR2 are SGHTA and FQGNSA. There are 13 residues in the CDR3. V shed 4 bases and J shed 6 bases, with 12 bases lying between them. The CDR3 protein is CASSWEGINGYTF. CDR3 sequence (DNA): TGTGCCAGCAGCTGGGAGGGCATCAATGGCTACACCTTC.

This clone was observed at least ten times. The CDR3 reads CSVLPATGPSEQYF. CDR3 nucleotide sequence: TGCAGCGTTCTACCCGCGACAGGGCCAAGCGAGCAGTACTTC. V gene TRBV29-1 combines with J gene TRBJ2-7, with 7 bases identical to TRBD1. V was pared by 5 bases and J by 6 bases, with 13 bases of the junction left unmatched. Germline V gives CDR1 SQVTM, CDR2 ANQGSEA. The CDR3 runs to 14 residues.

For the CDR3, the DNA is TGCGCCAGCAGCCAAGGCGGCCAGGGCAGCTATGGCTACACCTTC. Its protein is CASSQGGQGSYGYTF. The rearrangement links TRBV4-1 to TRBJ1-2; perhaps TRBD1 as D (5 bases). Germline CDR1 reads MGHRA; CDR2 reads YSYEKL. With 1 base removed from V and 4 bases from J, the gap between germline ends came to 13 bases. This CDR3 is 15 amino acids long.

This sequence joins TRBV5-1 and TRBJ2-7; maybe TRBD1 (5 bases). The CDR3 length is 15 residues. Trimming left V 3 bases short and J 2 bases short, with 15 bases between. Germline loops: CDR1 SGHRS, CDR2 YFSETQ. CDR3 loop: CASSSDSILPYEQYF. The CDR3 bases are TGCGCCAGCAGCTCAGACAGCATTCTTCCCTACGAGCAGTACTTC.

The V and J genes are TRBV6-1 and TRBJ2-3, with 7 nucleotides matching TRBD1. Germline loops: CDR1 MNHNS, CDR2 SASEGT. V lost 0 bases and J lost 10; bases outside the gene matches: 7. The CDR3 spans 14 residues. The DNA of the CDR3 is TGTGCCAGCAGTGAAGCAGGGGGCCCGACAGCGCAGTATTTT. The encoded protein is CASSEAGGPTAQYF.

This clone was observed once. The rearrangement links TRBV2 to TRBJ1-1; TRBD1 aligns across 8 bases. Germline CDR1 reads SNHLY; CDR2 reads FYNNEI. The CDR3 spans 14 residues. Unmatched junction bases numbered 3, after V lost 6 bases and J lost 0 bases. This chain's CDR3 is CASRGTGVNTEAFF. The CDR3 DNA reads as TGTGCCAGCAGGGGGACAGGAGTGAACACTGAAGCTTTCTTT.

CDR3: CASSLDSTNTGELFF. The DNA for the CDR3 is TGTGCCAGCAGCTTAGACAGCACGAACACCGGGGAGCTGTTTTTT. The J gene is TRBJ2-2, the V gene TRBV7-3, with a weak D call TRBD1 (5 bases). The germline V gene has CDR1 SGHTA and CDR2 FQGTGA. This CDR3 has 15 amino acids. Trimming stripped 2 bases from V and 0 bases from J, with 7 bases between.

The V and J genes are TRBV29-1 and TRBJ2-1; D is possibly TRBD2 (5 bases). With 3 bases removed from V and 5 bases from J, the gap between germline ends came to 11 bases. Germline V gene data show CDR1 as SQVTM and CDR2 as ANQGSEA. The CDR3 runs 13 residues. CDR3 nucleotide sequence: TGCAGCGTTGACCCGGACTTACACAATGAGCAGTTCTTC. Its translation: CSVDPDLHNEQFF.

The V and J genes are TRBV4-1 and TRBJ2-1, with 7 bases aligning to TRBD2. Trimming at V came to 2 bases and at J to 3 bases, leaving 7 bases not matched to a gene. Germline CDR1 and CDR2: MGHRA and YSYEKL. This CDR3 has 16 amino acids. Written as DNA, the CDR3 is TGCGCCAGCAGCCAAACTCTAGCGGACATCTACAATGAGCAGTTCTTC. Amino acid sequence: CASSQTLADIYNEQFF.